This T cell receptor beta chain was observed in a study of immune heterogeneity within non-small cell lung tumors. Study findings and constraints: Within a patient, dominant CDR3 beta clonotypes were shared across sites, though different locations had unique frequent clones. Local T-cell clonality tracked local tumor mutational burden, showing a moderate yet significant relationship (R about 0.35).

Details on this clonotype: Its target is not known.

With 600 to 700 ng used per sample, the template was genomic DNA from bulk tumor. Multiple widely separated biopsies were taken from each primary tumor at surgery. Patients underwent curative surgery for untreated, newly diagnosed non-small cell lung cancer. Samples were obtained from newly diagnosed non-small cell lung cancer patients who were having surgery with curative intent. V lost 5 bases and J lost 4, with 9 bases in between. The CDR3 is 14 residues long. Germline lookup yields CDR1 SGHAT and CDR2 FQNNGV. CDR3 of TCR beta was amplified by multiplex PCR that used 32 V and 13 J primers. TCRdb recomputed calls from the multiplex PCR reads with MiXCR, one row per CDR3 protein. Here the sample spans some 31,000 distinct CDR3 sequences, around 26% being singletons.

This rearrangement joins TRBV11-2 to TRBJ1-6; the D gene is possibly TRBD1 (5 bases). The TCR comes from a man aged 35 to 55 with non-small cell lung cancer. Sequences were obtained from lung tumor tissue. The CDR3 DNA reads as TGTGCCAGCAGCATGGGACTGTATAATTCACCCCTCCACTTT. Amino acid sequence: CASSMGLYNSPLHF.